This entry lists 10 T cell receptor beta chains sequenced from one sample in a study of T cell changes during pregnancy in multiple sclerosis. Profiled with immunoSEQ multiplex PCR; TCRdb holds only in-frame clones, not every one. Here the sample spans roughly 40,000 clones, 91% being singletons. The sample here was CD8+ T cells from peripheral blood mononuclear cells, taken before pregnancy. All receptors derive from a female donor with multiple sclerosis, enrolled in a pregnancy study.

This chain joins TRBV27 and TRBJ1-5; TRBD1 might be the D (5 bases). V lost 4 bases, J lost 0 bases, and 10 bases lay in between. The CDR3 extends over 15 amino acids. Germline lookup yields CDR1 MNHEY and CDR2 SMNVEV (reference sequence). The CDR3 here is CASSSLTDSNQPQHF. CDR3 in DNA: TGTGCCAGCAGTTCTTTGACAGATAGCAATCAGCCCCAGCATTTT.

V gene TRBV10-1 combines with J gene TRBJ2-1; TRBD2 matches at 14 bases. J lost 10 bases, V lost 2 bases, and 4 bases had no gene match. Germline values: CDR1 WNHNN, CDR2 SYGVQD (reference sequence). This CDR3 comprises 15 residues. The DNA of the CDR3 is TGCGCCAGCAGTGAGGGGACTAGCGGGAGAGGGGAGCAGTTCTTC. Protein: CASSEGTSGRGEQFF.

The chain links TRBV11-3 to TRBJ2-1; D unresolved. The CDR3 length is 13 residues. V was pared by 1 base and J by 6 bases, with 7 bases between. Germline V gene sequence: CDR1 SGHNT, CDR2 YENEEA. The CDR3 loop reads CASSLGDSNEQFF. The CDR3 DNA reads TGTGCCAGCAGCTTAGGAGACTCCAATGAGCAGTTCTTC.

V usage is TRBV29-1 and J usage is TRBJ2-7; tentative D call: TRBD1 (6 bases). CDR3 length: 13 residues. Germline CDR1 SQVTM, CDR2 ANQGSEA. Trimming cost V 2 bases and J 4 bases, with 12 bases left between them. The DNA for the CDR3 is TGCAGCGTTGAAAAGGGGGACGGTTACGAGCAGTACTTC. Its protein is CSVEKGDGYEQYF.

Only one count was recorded for this clone. V usage is TRBV5-6 and J usage is TRBJ2-7; TRBD2 aligns across 11 bases. This CDR3 comprises 17 residues. The V segment lost 4 bases and the J segment 6 bases; nucleotides outside the gene matches: 15. Germline loops: CDR1 SGHDT, CDR2 YYEEEE. The CDR3 sequence: CASSPRGLSGRAFEQYF. CDR3 in DNA: TGTGCCAGCAGCCCTAGGGGCCTTAGCGGGAGGGCCTTCGAGCAGTACTTC.

The chain joins TRBV11-2 to TRBJ2-7, with TRBD2 matching 11 bases. The CDR3 length is 15 residues. Germline CDR1 is SGHAT and CDR2 is FQNNGV. Trimming at V came to 5 bases and at J to 3 bases, leaving 6 bases not matched to a gene. The DNA of the CDR3 is TGTGCCAGCAGCCCCGACGGGACTAGCGGCTACGAGCAGTACTTC. This translates into CASSPDGTSGYEQYF.

The gene calls are TRBV19 and TRBJ1-1; 8 positions agree with TRBD1. V was clipped by 1 base and J by 6 bases; unmatched bases: 1. CDR3 length equals 13 residues. CDR1 is LNHDA and CDR2 is SQIVND in the germline V gene (reference sequence). This CDR3 is CASSIGQGPEAFF. CDR3 DNA: TGTGCCAGTAGTATAGGACAGGGGCCTGAAGCTTTCTTT. Supplemented by reference TRBV19 and TRBJ1-1, the full variable domain reads DGGITQSPKYLFRKEGQNVTLSCEQNLNHDAMYWYRQDPGQGLRLIYYSQIVNDFQKGDIAEGYSVSREKKESFPLTVTSAQKNPTAFYLCASSIGQGPEAFFGQGTRLTVV.

V and J are TRBV6-1 and TRBJ1-2; possible D gene TRBD1, 5 bases. There are 14 residues in the CDR3. The V gene's germline CDR1 is MNHNS and CDR2 SASEGT. Trimming pared 3 bases from V and 4 bases from J, leaving 12 bases between. CDR3 sequence (DNA): TGTGCCAGCAGTGAGGGCGACAGCCTCTATGGCTACACCTTC. Its protein product is CASSEGDSLYGYTF.

The chain combines TRBV10-3 with TRBJ2-5; TRBD1 matches 9 bases. In germline, CDR1 is ENHRY, CDR2 SYGVKD. The CDR3 length is 18 residues. J lost 5 bases, V lost 0 bases, and 13 bases had no gene match. CDR3: CAISESTAQGARLETQYF. As DNA, the CDR3 is TGTGCCATCAGTGAGTCGACGGCACAGGGGGCGCGTCTTGAGACCCAGTACTTC.

The chain carries TRBV11-2 and TRBJ2-5, with 7 bases matching TRBD1. This CDR3 has 15 amino acids. Germline V gene data show CDR1 as SGHAT and CDR2 as FQNNGV. The ends lost 5 bases at V and 2 bases at J; junction bases unmatched: 8. The CDR3 nucleotides are TGTGCCAGCAGCGCAGGGCCGGGACAGCAAGAGACCCAGTACTTC. This sequence encodes CASSAGPGQQETQYF.